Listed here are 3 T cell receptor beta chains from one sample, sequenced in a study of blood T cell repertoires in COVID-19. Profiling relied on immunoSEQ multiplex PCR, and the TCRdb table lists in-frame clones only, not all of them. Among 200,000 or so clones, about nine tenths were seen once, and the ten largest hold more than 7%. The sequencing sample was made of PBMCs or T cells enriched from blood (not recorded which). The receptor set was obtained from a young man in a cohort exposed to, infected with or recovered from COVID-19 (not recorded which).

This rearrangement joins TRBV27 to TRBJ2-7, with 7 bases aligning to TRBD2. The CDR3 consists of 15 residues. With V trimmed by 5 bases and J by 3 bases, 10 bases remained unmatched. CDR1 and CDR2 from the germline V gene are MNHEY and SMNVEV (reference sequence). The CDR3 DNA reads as TGTGCCAGCAGTACAATAGCGGGCGTTTACTACGAGCAGTACTTC. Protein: CASSTIAGVYYEQYF.

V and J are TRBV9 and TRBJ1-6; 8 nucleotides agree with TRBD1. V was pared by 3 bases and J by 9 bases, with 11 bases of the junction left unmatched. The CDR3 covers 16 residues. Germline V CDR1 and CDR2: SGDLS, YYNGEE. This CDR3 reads CASSGSQGASGSPLHF. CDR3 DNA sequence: TGTGCCAGCAGCGGGTCTCAGGGGGCCTCTGGTTCACCCCTCCACTTT. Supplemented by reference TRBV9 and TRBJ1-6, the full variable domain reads DSGVTQTPKHLITATGQRVTLRCSPRSGDLSVYWYQQSLDQGLQFLIQYYNGEERAKGNILERFSAQQFPDLHSELNLSSLELGDSALYFCASSGSQGASGSPLHFGNGTRLTVT.

The CDR3 nucleotides read TGTGCCACCAGCCGGTCCTCTCGAGAGACCCAGTACTTC. Translation gives CATSRSSRETQYF. This chain uses TRBV24-1 with TRBJ2-5; D not certain. Trimming removed 7 bases at V and 4 bases at J, with 12 bases between. The CDR3 is 13 residues long. From germline, CDR1 is KGHDR and CDR2 SFDVKD.